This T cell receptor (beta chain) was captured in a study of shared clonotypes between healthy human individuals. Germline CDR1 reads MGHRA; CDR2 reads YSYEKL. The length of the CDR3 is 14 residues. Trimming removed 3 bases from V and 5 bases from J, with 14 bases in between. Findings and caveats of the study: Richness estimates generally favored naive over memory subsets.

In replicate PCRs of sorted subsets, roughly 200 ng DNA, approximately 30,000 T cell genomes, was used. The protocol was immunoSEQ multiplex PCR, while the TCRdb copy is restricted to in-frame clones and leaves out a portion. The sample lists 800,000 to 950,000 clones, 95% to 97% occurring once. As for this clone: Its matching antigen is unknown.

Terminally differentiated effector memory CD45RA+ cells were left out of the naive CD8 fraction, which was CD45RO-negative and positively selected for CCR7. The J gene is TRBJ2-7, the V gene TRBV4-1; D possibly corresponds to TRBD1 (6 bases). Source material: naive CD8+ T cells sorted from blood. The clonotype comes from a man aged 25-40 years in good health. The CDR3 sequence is CASSQSTGTDEQYF. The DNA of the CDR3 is TGCGCCAGCAGCCAGTCGACAGGAACTGACGAGCAGTACTTC.